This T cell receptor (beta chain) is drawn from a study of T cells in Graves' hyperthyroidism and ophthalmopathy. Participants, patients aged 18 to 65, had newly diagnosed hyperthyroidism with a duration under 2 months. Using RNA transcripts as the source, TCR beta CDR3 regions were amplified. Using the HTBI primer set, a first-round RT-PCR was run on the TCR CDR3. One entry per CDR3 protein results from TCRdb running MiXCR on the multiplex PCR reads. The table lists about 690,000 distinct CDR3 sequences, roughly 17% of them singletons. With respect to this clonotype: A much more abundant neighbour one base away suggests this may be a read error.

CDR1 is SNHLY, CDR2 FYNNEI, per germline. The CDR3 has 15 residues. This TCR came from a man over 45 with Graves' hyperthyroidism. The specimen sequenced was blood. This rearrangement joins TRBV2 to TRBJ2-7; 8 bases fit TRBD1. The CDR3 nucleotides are TGTGCCAGAAGTGAAGCGGTGGGACAGGCCTACGAGCAGTACTTC. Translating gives CARSEAVGQAYEQYF. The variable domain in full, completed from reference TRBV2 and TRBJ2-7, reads EPEVTQTPSHQVTQMGQEVILRCVPISNHLYFYWYRQILGQKVEFLVSFYNNEISEKSEIFDDQFSVERPDGSNFTLKIRSTKLEDSAMYFCARSEAVGQAYEQYFGPGTRLTVT.